The present entry profiles one T cell receptor (beta chain) with its context. This clone was seen a single time. The target of this receptor is not known. Per-base qualities were not stored, and no clone one base away is much larger. This record belongs to a study of long-term antiretroviral therapy in people with HIV (dated by TCRdb to 2022 to 2024). Context from the whole study: Collection of the earliest samples took place about a decade ahead of the 2015 WHO recommendation for immediate ART, at a time when ART was typically delayed until CD4 counts fell. A retrospective serial study tested whether changes in peripheral blood TRB repertoire composition and diversity were associated with ART initiation and durable HIV suppression. The cohort contributed under 200 cryopreserved PBMC samples from a few dozen adults with confirmed HIV infection, collected serially over a mean of approximately 6 years (range 1-12). Test extractions of a monoclonal T-cell line alongside approximately 34 polyclonal samples showed no cross-contamination during QIAcube processing. Of the roughly 32 participants with HIV, 10 to 11 were female.

Sequencing of the TRB variable region was done with the immunoSEQ hsTCRB v3.0 assay at survey level resolution. The targeted TRB sequencing depth was 40,000-50,000 T-cell genomes per sample. An Illumina MiSeq with a v3 150-cycle kit was used to sequence the pooled TRB libraries. The study's own analysis went as follows. Repertoire analysis was performed in R inside a reproducible Nextflow workflow that covered QC, data transformation and analysis. LymphoSeq2, an R package for AIRR-Seq data exploration, was used to implement custom analyses. A few samples that yielded fewer than 5000 total TRB sequences were excluded, so that approximately 200 HIV repertoires were analyzed. Among the approximately 180 retained HIV repertoires, some 59 were collected before ART initiation and roughly 130 after ART initiation. Each repertoire was downsampled to 5000 TRB nucleotide sequences, and summary statistics were averaged across 100 downsampling iterations. TRB sequences were retained for analysis only if CDR3 regions of at least seven amino acids were present. A Shannon entropy-derived clonality score and the Gini coefficient were used to measure diversity. In the repertoire networks, any two of the top 5000 CDR3 amino acid sequences were connected whenever the two sequences differed by an edit distance of one. For TRB CDR3 amino acid sequences, antigen specificity groups and MHC restriction were predicted with GLIPH2. To flag known CMV, EBV, HIV or tissue antigen associations, CDR3 amino acid sequences were matched against VDJdb and McPAS-TCR. Pre-ART, post-ART and control groups were compared with Wilcoxon signed-rank tests and Holm-Bonferroni correction. Imported from immuneACCESS, the table was reduced by TCRdb to in-frame sequences with V and J called. These copies leave out some clones; in studies compared against another copy, an unresolved V gene accounts for under half, and the cause of the remainder is not known. The V and J calls and clone size are taken from that table; D and trimming were inferred from the DNA. This sample is represented by 10,000 to 15,000 clones; more than 70% of them were singletons. Roughly a fifth of the sample comes from the top ten.

Participants were included only if at least one PBMC sample before ART initiation and at least two post-ART samples were available. Treatment was received in the United States of America by all participants with HIV. Before DNA extraction, cryopreserved samples containing about 1-10 million PBMC were thawed and washed. At the time of the earliest PBMC sample, participants with HIV were aged between roughly 20 and 60 years. Each participant contributed PBMC samples from 1-4 timepoints before ART initiation and 2-8 timepoints after ART initiation, with a median of 7 samples. For every participant, serial HIV viral load, CD4+ T-cell count, ART history and demographic data were obtained. Using a Qiagen kit on a QIAcube, genomic DNA was extracted from unsorted PBMC, with samples processed in batches of 12. Here is what the overall study found, with its caveats: At every time point, the repertoire was dominated by expanded TRB clones first identified before ART initiation, although this dominance fluctuated and, in many PLHIV, declined after ART. Because PBMC availability was limited, only the TCR beta chain was sequenced, with no alpha chain pairing. Narrower CDR3 length ranges were observed in HIV repertoires than in controls, and an antigen-experienced repertoire with only a slight naive shift after ART was suggested by the network structure. Starting ART was linked to a significant rise in TRB diversity, yet even after long-term ART the diversity remained significantly lower than in transplant donor controls. Because pre-ART samples had limited cell numbers, profiling was done on unsorted PBMC rather than on sorted CD4+ and CD8+ T cells. The samples span the years 2004 to 2017, and the ART regimens used at that time may not be as effective as current regimens. Inferences about post-ART repertoire changes were limited because no data were available on ART adherence, viral resistance or therapy changes.

There are 16 amino acids in the CDR3, from cysteine to phenylalanine inclusive. Only the CDR3 DNA stays, 48 bases, in frame from base 1. CDR1 and CDR2 are drawn from the germline V gene: SGHDT, YYEEEE. The junction carries 12 bases between V and J, which are trimmed by 0 bases and 3 bases respectively. The chain employs TRBV5-6 and TRBJ2-2, with no confidently assigned D gene. The specimen was unsorted PBMCs, collected 0.5 years before starting antiretroviral therapy. The receptor comes from a woman aged 40 to 49 with HIV. The DNA sequence follows: TGTGCCAGCAGCTTGGGTTTTCGGACGGACACCGGGGAGCTGTTTTTT. This codes for CASSLGFRTDTGELFF.